The count of the clone carrying this T cell receptor (beta chain) is one. A multiplex PCR was run with 60 Vbeta primers and 13 Jbeta primers. Sequencing was performed with immunoSEQ multiplex PCR; in TCRdb, only in-frame clones are kept and a portion is missing. Counted here are 250,000 to 350,000 clones, roughly 88% occurring once; the ten biggest clones make up roughly 4%. Germline assignment: CDR1 MNHEY and CDR2 SMNVEV (reference sequence). The CDR3 is 14 amino acids. J lost 0 bases, V lost 7 bases, and 5 bases had no gene match. Each of the donors was a healthy bone marrow donor. This sample is drawn from a study of cytomegalovirus exposure and HLA in healthy donors. Study information: T cells numbering around 180 million yielded 90 million to 140 million unique TCR beta sequences in an earlier analysis.

The sample comprised PBMCs. V gene TRBV27 combines with J gene TRBJ1-1; 7 bases map to TRBD1. The source is a man aged 35 to 55 in good health and CMV-seropositive. In DNA, the CDR3 is TGTGCCAGCAAACCTCAGGGGGTGAACACTGAAGCTTTCTTT. Protein product: CASKPQGVNTEAFF.